This TCR beta chain was recovered during a study of chemoradiotherapy in HPV16-positive cancers (dated 2022 in TCRdb). Regarding the complete study: Candidate HPV-specific T-cell clones and common TCR motifs were defined through functional T-cell assays on cells from a couple of HPV16-positive patients. The study asked whether T-cell immunity to the HPV oncoproteins E6 and E7 changes during chemoradiotherapy and whether this immunity affects survival. The candidate HPV-specific TCRs and motifs were subsequently tracked in TCR repertoires obtained from roughly 90 patients with HPV-related cancers. Broad study findings and their caveats: The functional definition of HPV-specific T cells came from only a couple of HPV16-positive patients, and the survival association was reported for HPV16-positive patients. In HPV16-positive patients, expansion of HPV-responsive T cells during chemoradiotherapy was associated with improved recurrence-free survival. Expansion of candidate HPV-specific clones and E7-related TCR motifs was observed in the tumor microenvironment during treatment, whereas no such expansion was observed for non-HPV-specific T cells.

Libraries were made using the immunoSEQ multiplex PCR assay. Imported from immuneACCESS, the table was reduced by TCRdb to in-frame sequences with V and J called. These copies leave out some clones; in studies compared against another copy, an unresolved V gene accounts for under half, and the cause of the remainder is not known. For this sample there are about 24,000 clones; roughly 87% appear just once. Of the sample, about 4.5% falls within the top ten clones. Repertoires were sampled repeatedly over the course of chemoradiotherapy, so clonal expansion could be followed in the tumor microenvironment. Trimming removed 4 bases from V and 4 bases from J, leaving 11 bases between the germline ends. The cysteine opens and the phenylalanine closes a CDR3 of 14 amino acids. The DNA shown is the 42-base CDR3, in frame from base 1. CDR1 and CDR2 were assigned from the germline V gene (reference sequence) as SEHNR and FQNEAQ.

Concerning this clone: Its antigen is not yet known. The input lacks base qualities; no much larger clone sits a single base away.

The receptor chain draws on TRBV7-9 and TRBJ2-1; there is no confident call for the D gene. The sequencing used blood, collected from a patient who underwent chemoradiotherapy. This TCR derives from a human donor with HPV-associated anogenital cancer. The sequenced DNA is TGTGCCAGCAGCTCCTATGTTATATACAATGAGCAGTTCTTC. Translated, it reads CASSSYVIYNEQFF. The entire variable domain, with the stretches around the CDR3 drawn from the reference TRBV7-9 and TRBJ2-1 proteins, is DTGVSQNPRHKITKRGQNVTFRCDPISEHNRLYWYRQTLGQGPEFLTYFQNEAQLEKSRLLSDRFSAERPKGSFSTLEIQRTEQGDSAMYLCASSSYVIYNEQFFGPGTRLTVL.